This T cell receptor beta chain was identified in a study of blood T cell repertoires in COVID-19. Across the whole study: Acute-phase and convalescent COVID-19 samples originated in the United States, Italy and Spain. PBMCs, B-cell-depleted T cells, or T cells were the source of the cDNA or gDNA that made up the material.

This clone was seen once. Under the authors' procedure: Reference gene primer amplification in the assay estimated nucleated cell counts. Measured with immunoSEQ multiplex PCR; TCRdb has only the in-frame clones, and not every one. V and J calls plus clone size are reproduced from that table; the DNA served to infer D and trimming. This sample has fewer than 200,000 clones, with approximately 79% found just once. Germline V gene sequence: CDR1 SGHAT, CDR2 FQNNGV. With 5 bases clipped from V and 3 bases from J, the junction kept 9 bases outside the gene matches. The CDR3 has 15 amino acids. Clinical history as reported by participants underpinned cohort assignment.

Material: PBMCs or T cells enriched from blood (not recorded which). The sequence came from a woman aged 55-69 years with acute COVID-19. The rearrangement links TRBV11-2 to TRBJ1-2, with 7 bases fitting TRBD1. CDR3 in DNA: TGTGCCAGCAGCCTAGGGGACAGCTTCTACTATGGCTACACCTTC. Translating gives CASSLGDSFYYGYTF.